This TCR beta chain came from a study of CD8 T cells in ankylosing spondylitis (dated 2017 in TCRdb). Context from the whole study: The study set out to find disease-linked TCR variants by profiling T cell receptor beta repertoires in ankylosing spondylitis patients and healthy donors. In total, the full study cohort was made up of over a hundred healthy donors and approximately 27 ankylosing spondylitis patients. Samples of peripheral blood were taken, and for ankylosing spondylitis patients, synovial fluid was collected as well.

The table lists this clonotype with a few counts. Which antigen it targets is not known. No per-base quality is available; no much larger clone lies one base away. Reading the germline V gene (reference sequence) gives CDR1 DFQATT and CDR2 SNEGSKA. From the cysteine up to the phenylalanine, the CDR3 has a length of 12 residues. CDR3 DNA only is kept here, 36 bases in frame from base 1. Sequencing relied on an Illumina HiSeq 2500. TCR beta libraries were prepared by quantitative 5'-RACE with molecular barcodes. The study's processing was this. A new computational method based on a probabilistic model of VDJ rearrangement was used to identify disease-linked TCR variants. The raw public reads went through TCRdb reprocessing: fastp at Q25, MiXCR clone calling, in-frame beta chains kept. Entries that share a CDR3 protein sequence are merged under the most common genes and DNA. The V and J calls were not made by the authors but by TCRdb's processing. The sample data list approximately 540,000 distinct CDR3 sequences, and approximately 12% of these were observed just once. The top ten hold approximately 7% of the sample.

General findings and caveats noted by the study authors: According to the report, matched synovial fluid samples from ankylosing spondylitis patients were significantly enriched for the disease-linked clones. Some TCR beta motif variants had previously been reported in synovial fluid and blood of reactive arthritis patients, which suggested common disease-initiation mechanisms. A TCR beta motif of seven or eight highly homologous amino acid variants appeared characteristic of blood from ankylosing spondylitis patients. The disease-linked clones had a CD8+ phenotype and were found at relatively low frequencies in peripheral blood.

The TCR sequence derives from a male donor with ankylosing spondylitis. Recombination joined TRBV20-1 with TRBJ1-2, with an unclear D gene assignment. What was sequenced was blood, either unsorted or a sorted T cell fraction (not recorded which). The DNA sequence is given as TGCTCAATCAGATCCTCTAACTATGGCTACACCTTC. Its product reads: CSIRSSNYGYTF.